This T cell receptor beta chain emerged from a study of human T cells and chemical hapten exposure. Study summary: DPC 0.01% went on the upper back by patch test, with reading at 6 days. TCR yield per sample varied, mainly due to pooled library volumes.

On this clonotype: Its antigen is still unknown.

TCRdb independently ran MiXCR on the RACE reads; one entry per CDR3 protein. The table shows tens of thousands of distinct CDR3 sequences, with roughly 15% occurring only once. Noted time point: pre-sensitization, week 0. The treatment is: therapeutic diphenylcyclopropenone sensitization with weekly scalp DPC. The trim removed 7 bases at V and 0 bases at J, leaving 6 bases unmatched. Germline assignment: CDR1 SQVTM and CDR2 ANQGSEA. CDR3 length: 14 residues. Study findings and constraints: Expanded TCRs produced significantly more large CDR3 similarity clusters than controls did.

This chain joins TRBV29-1 and TRBJ2-1; 7 nucleotides align to TRBD2. The TCR sequence derives from a woman aged 45-60 years with alopecia areata. Some clones in this sample may be carry-over from other donors' samples. The sequences come from whole blood, collected in connection with sensitization to the hapten diphenylcyclopropenone (DPC). CDR3 in amino acids: CSGSRGSSYNEQFF. CDR3 nucleotide sequence: TGCAGCGGGTCTCGCGGGAGCTCCTACAATGAGCAGTTCTTC.